What follows are 12 T cell receptor beta chains derived from one specimen sequenced in a study of early T cells in non-severe SARS-CoV-2 infection. MiXCR, run by TCRdb on the 5' RACE reads, gives a single entry per CDR3 protein. The table records some 58,000 distinct CDR3 sequences, over 10% of them present only once. The sequencing input was whole blood. The receptors shown here come from an adult who was a healthcare worker with PCR-confirmed SARS-CoV-2 infection or an uninfected control (not recorded which).

This clonotype turned up a few times. This chain links TRBV7-2 with TRBJ2-3, with 8 bases aligning to TRBD2. CDR1 and CDR2 from the germline V gene are SGHTA and FQGNSA. V was pared by 6 bases and J by 7 bases, with 6 bases of the junction left unmatched. The CDR3 covers 13 residues. Written as DNA, the CDR3 is TGTGCCAGCAGTAGCGGGGAATGGAATACGCAGTATTTT. Translated: CASSSGEWNTQYF.

The chain joins TRBV6-5 to TRBJ2-3, with D possibly matching TRBD2 (5 bases). The CDR3 spans 12 residues. Germline V CDR1 and CDR2: MNHEY, SVGAGI. Trimming removed 10 bases at V and 1 base at J, with 9 bases between. The CDR3 bases are TGTGCCACCAACGGGGGCACAGATACGCAGTATTTT. Translating it yields CATNGGTDTQYF.

The gene calls are TRBV7-3 and TRBJ1-1; D is unclear. V lost 0 bases and J 5 bases, leaving 4 bases between the germline ends. This CDR3 is 12 amino acids long. Germline-derived CDR1 and CDR2 are SGHTA and FQGTGA. In nucleotides, the CDR3 is TGTGCCAGCAGCTTAACTGGTACTGAAGCTTTCTTT. Its protein is CASSLTGTEAFF.

The V gene is TRBV5-1, the J gene TRBJ2-3; 7 nucleotides agree with TRBD1. V lost 6 bases and J lost 1; bases outside the gene matches: 5. CDR1 and CDR2 from the germline V gene are SGHRS and YFSETQ. The CDR3 is 14 residues long. The CDR3 here is CASTLDRGTDTQYF. The CDR3, as DNA: TGCGCCAGCACCCTAGACAGGGGCACAGATACGCAGTATTTT. Combining the CDR3 with reference TRBV5-1 and TRBJ2-3 gives the whole variable domain KAGVTQTPRYLIKTRGQQVTLSCSPISGHRSVSWYQQTPGQGLQFLFEYFSETQRNKGNFPGRFSGRQFSNSRSEMNVSTLELGDSALYLCASTLDRGTDTQYFGPGTRLTVL.

This clonotype has just a few counts. The chain links TRBV7-9 to TRBJ2-7; TRBD2 matches at 7 bases. V was pared by 2 bases and J by 6 bases, with 10 bases of the junction left unmatched. Germline V gene sequence: CDR1 SEHNR, CDR2 FQNEAQ (reference sequence). There are 15 residues in the CDR3. The CDR3 DNA follows: TGTGCCAGCAGCTTACGGGGGGTTCCCCCATCCGAGCAGTACTTC. Translated, it gives CASSLRGVPPSEQYF.

This clonotype has ten or more counts. The CDR3 bases are TGTGCCAGCAGCGCGTTGCCTTGGGTTAGCAATCAGCCCCAGCATTTT. Its protein is CASSALPWVSNQPQHF. The gene calls are TRBV2 and TRBJ1-5; D remains unclear. The CDR3 is 16 residues long. Deletions cut 6 bases from V and 0 bases from J, with 15 bases between. CDR1 SNHLY and CDR2 FYNNEI come from the germline V gene.

This sequence joins TRBV7-2 and TRBJ1-3, with 12 nucleotides matching TRBD1. Germline CDR1 is SGHTA and CDR2 is FQGNSA. CDR3 size: 18 residues. J was trimmed by 3 bases and V by 2 bases; bases with no gene match: 8. CDR3 residues: CASSLPGQGALIGNTIYF. In DNA, the CDR3 is TGTGCCAGCAGCTTACCGGGACAGGGGGCGTTGATTGGAAACACCATATATTTT. Looking up the rest from reference TRBV7-2 and TRBJ1-3 gives the full variable domain: GAGVSQSPSNKVTEKGKDVELRCDPISGHTALYWYRQSLGQGLEFLIYFQGNSAPDKSGLPSDRFSAERTGGSVSTLTIQRTQQEDSAVYLCASSLPGQGALIGNTIYFGEGSWLTVV.

The genes are TRBV12-3 or TRBV12-4 and TRBJ2-4; tentative D call: TRBD1 (6 bases). The CDR3 extends over 14 amino acids. V lost 1 base and J 6 bases, leaving 10 bases between the germline ends. The CDR3 nucleotides read TGTGCCAGCAGTTTAGACGCCAGGGGAAACATTCAGTACTTC. Amino acid sequence: CASSLDARGNIQYF.

This clonotype was seen many times. V and J are TRBV19 and TRBJ1-5, with D tentatively TRBD1 (5 bases). V was shortened by 9 bases and J by 0 bases, with 15 bases between the two germline ends. There are 15 residues in the CDR3. CDR1 and CDR2 from the germline V gene are LNHDA and SQIVND (reference sequence). The chain's CDR3 is CASTIDRDSNQPQHF. The CDR3 nucleotides are TGTGCCAGCACCATCGACAGAGATAGCAATCAGCCCCAGCATTTT.

This clonotype was recorded many times. The rearrangement links TRBV5-4 to TRBJ2-1, with TRBD1 matching over 7 bases. V lost 3 bases to trimming and J lost 5 bases; unmatched junction nucleotides: 5. CDR1 is SGHNT, CDR2 YYREEE, per germline (reference sequence). This CDR3 region has 14 residues. The CDR3 DNA follows: TGTGCCAGCAGCTCGGACAGGTATAACAATGAGCAGTTCTTC. Translated, it gives CASSSDRYNNEQFF.

This clonotype occurred many times. The gene calls are TRBV11-3 and TRBJ2-1, with unresolved D. Trimming took off 1 base at V and 10 bases at J, with 11 bases between the two ends. The germline CDR1 and CDR2 sequences are SGHNT and YENEEA. This CDR3 has 13 amino acids. CDR3 in DNA: TGTGCCAGCAGCTTAGGGAATTCTGGGGAGCAGTTCTTC. This codes for CASSLGNSGEQFF.

This clonotype was picked up a small number of times. At one end the junction does not follow the germline gene, possibly because of a read error. The chain has TRBV12-3 or TRBV12-4 and TRBJ1-1; TRBD1 might be the D (6 bases). The CDR3 is 14 residues long. DNA for the CDR3: TGTGCCAGCAGTCGAACAGGGATGAACACTGAAGTTTTCTTT. Translation: CASSRTGMNTEVFF.